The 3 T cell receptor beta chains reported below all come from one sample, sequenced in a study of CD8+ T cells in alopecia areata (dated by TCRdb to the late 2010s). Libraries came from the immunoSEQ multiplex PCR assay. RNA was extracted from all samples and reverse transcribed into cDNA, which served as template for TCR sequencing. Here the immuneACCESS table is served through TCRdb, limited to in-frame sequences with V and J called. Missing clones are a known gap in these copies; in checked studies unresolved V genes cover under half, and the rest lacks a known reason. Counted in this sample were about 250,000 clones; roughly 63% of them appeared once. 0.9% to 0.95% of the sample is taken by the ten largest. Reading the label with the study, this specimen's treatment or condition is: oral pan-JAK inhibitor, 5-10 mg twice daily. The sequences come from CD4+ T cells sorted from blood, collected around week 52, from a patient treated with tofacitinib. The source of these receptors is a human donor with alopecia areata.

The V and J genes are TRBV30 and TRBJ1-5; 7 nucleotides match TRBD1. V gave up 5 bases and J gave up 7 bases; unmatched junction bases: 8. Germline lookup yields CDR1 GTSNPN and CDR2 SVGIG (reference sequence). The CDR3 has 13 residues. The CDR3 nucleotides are TGTGCCTGGGACAGGGTGAAAGGACAGCCCCAGCATTTT. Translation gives CAWDRVKGQPQHF.

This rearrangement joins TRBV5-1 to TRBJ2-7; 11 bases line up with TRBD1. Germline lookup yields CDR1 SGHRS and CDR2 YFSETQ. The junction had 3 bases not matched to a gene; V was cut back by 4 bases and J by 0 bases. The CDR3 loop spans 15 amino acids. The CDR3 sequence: CASSRDRGSSYEQYF. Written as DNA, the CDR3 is TGCGCCAGCAGCCGGGACAGGGGGAGCTCCTACGAGCAGTACTTC.

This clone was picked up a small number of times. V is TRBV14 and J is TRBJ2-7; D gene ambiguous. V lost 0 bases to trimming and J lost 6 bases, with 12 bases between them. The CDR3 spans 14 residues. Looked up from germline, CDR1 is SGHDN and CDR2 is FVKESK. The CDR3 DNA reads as TGTGCCAGCAGCCAAGATAATAAGGGCAGCGAGCAGTACTTC. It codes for CASSQDNKGSEQYF.